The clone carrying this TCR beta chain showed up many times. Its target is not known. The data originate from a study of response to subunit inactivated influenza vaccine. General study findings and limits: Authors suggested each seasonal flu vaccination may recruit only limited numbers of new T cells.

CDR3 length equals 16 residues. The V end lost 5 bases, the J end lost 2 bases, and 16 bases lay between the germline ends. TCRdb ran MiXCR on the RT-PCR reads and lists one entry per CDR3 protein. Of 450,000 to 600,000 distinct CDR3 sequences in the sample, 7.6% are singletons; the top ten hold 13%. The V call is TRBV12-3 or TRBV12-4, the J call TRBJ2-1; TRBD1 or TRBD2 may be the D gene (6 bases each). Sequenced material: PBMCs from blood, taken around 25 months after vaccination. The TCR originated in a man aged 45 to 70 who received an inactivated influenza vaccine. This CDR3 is CASSIAPGGAYNEQFF. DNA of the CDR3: TGTGCCAGCAGTATCGCTCCCGGGGGCGCCTACAATGAGCAGTTCTTC.